The source of this T cell receptor (beta chain) is a study of T cell repertoires in cytomegalovirus infection. Background on the study: Matching HLA type and CMV infection were both indicated by public TCR beta signatures.

One entry per CDR3 protein results from TCRdb running MiXCR on the reads. The sample lists a few hundred thousand distinct CDR3 sequences; roughly 43% were seen once. The study, taken as a whole, reports: HLA-C-restricted CMV-specific TCR beta clonotypes were dominant in the ex vivo response.

This clonotype was observed once. Its antigen is currently unknown. Trimming cost V 8 bases and J 1 base, with 12 bases left between them. In germline, CDR1 is SNHLY, CDR2 FYNNEI. There are 14 residues in the CDR3. The chain is built from TRBV2 and TRBJ2-1; a possible D gene is TRBD2 (5 bases). This TCR was recovered from a human donor in good health (CMV status not recorded). Some clones in this sample may be carry-over from other donors' samples. The sample here was cultured PBMCs, taken from culture after CMV antigen stimulation. CDR3 amino acids: CASRGRPSYNEQFF. In nucleotides, the CDR3 is TGTGCCAGCCGGGGTCGGCCATCCTACAATGAGCAGTTCTTC.